These 32 T cell receptor beta chains share one sample of origin, sequenced in a study of Graves' ophthalmopathy and Graves' hyperthyroidism. Amplification of the TCR beta CDR3 regions used RNA transcripts (as template). HTBI primers primed a first-round RT-PCR, and a second-round multiplex PCR followed. MiXCR was run by TCRdb on the multiplex PCR reads, yielding one entry per CDR3 protein. The profile shows almost 750,000 distinct CDR3 sequences, 40% of them singletons. Sequenced material: peripheral blood. These TCRs come from an adult man with Graves' ophthalmopathy.

Notes on this clonotype: One end of the junction varies from germline; a read error may be responsible. This chain links TRBV10-3 with TRBJ1-1; D is unresolved. Germline V gene lookup returns CDR1 ENHRY and CDR2 SYGVKD. The CDR3 has 15 residues. The CDR3 spells CASSYSTDRNTEAFF. CDR3 bases: TGTGCCAGCAGTTATTCGACGGACCGGAACACTGAAGCTTTCTTT.

At least ten counts were recorded for this clonotype. The chain carries TRBV20-1 and TRBJ2-7; unclear D gene. Germline CDR1 reads DFQATT; CDR2 reads SNEGSKA (reference sequence). Between the trimmed V and J ends, which lost 3 bases and 0 bases, there was a span of 6 bases. The length of the CDR3 is 12 residues. The CDR3 is CSASGVSYEQYF. Written as DNA, the CDR3 is TGCAGTGCTAGTGGGGTCTCCTACGAGCAGTACTTC.

In its sample, this clonotype was seen a few times. The chain recombines TRBV14 with TRBJ1-1; D might be TRBD1 (5 bases). Trimming left V 3 bases short and J 9 bases short, with 14 bases between. Germline V gene lookup returns CDR1 SGHDN and CDR2 FVKESK. CDR3 length: 13 residues. The CDR3 sequence: CASSQAGPPKAFF. The CDR3 nucleotides read TGTGCCAGCAGCCAGGCAGGGCCGCCTAAAGCTTTCTTT.

The chain uses TRBV25-1 and TRBJ2-2, with D perhaps being TRBD1 or TRBD2 (5 bases each). CDR3 size: 15 residues. Germline CDR1 is MGHDK and CDR2 is SYGVNS. V lost 6 bases and J lost 3, with 14 bases in between. As DNA, the CDR3 is TGTGCCAGCAGCTACCGGGGCACCTACACCGGGGAGCTGTTTTTT. It translates to CASSYRGTYTGELFF. Filled out from reference TRBV25-1 and TRBJ2-2, the complete variable domain reads EADIYQTPRYLVIGTGKKITLECSQTMGHDKMYWYQQDPGMELHLIHYSYGVNSTEKGDLSSESTVSRIRTEHFPLTLESARPSHTSQYLCASSYRGTYTGELFFGEGSRLTVL.

V and J are TRBV9 and TRBJ2-7; 8 nucleotides align to TRBD1. Germline values: CDR1 SGDLS, CDR2 YYNGEE. V shed 4 bases, J shed 0 bases, and the junction held 12 bases outside the gene matches. The CDR3 is 17 amino acids. The CDR3 is CASSSDETGDNSYEQYF. As DNA, the CDR3 is TGTGCCAGCAGCTCCGATGAGACAGGGGACAACTCCTACGAGCAGTACTTC.

The J gene is TRBJ2-2, the V gene TRBV10-2; no definite D call. The CDR3 covers 14 residues. Germline CDR1 WSHSY, CDR2 SAAADI. Trimming pared 2 bases from V and 6 bases from J, leaving 10 bases between. CDR3 loop: CASSEDRLAGELFF. Written as DNA, the CDR3 is TGCGCCAGCAGTGAGGATAGGTTGGCCGGGGAGCTGTTTTTT.

In its sample, this clonotype was seen many times. The CDR3 DNA reads as TGCAGCGTTGTGGGTGTGACAGGGGACGAAAAACTGTTTTTT. This encodes CSVVGVTGDEKLFF. The V and J genes are TRBV29-1 and TRBJ1-4; the match to TRBD1 covers 8 bases. Per the germline V gene, CDR1 is SQVTM and CDR2 is ANQGSEA. Trimming cost V 4 bases and J 8 bases; bases outside gene matches: 9. The length of the CDR3 is 14 residues.

The CDR3 spells CASSGEPGANVLTF. CDR3 in DNA: TGTGCCAGCAGCGGCGAACCAGGGGCCAACGTCCTGACTTTC. The rearrangement joins TRBV9 to TRBJ2-6; D remains unclear. Germline V lookup: CDR1 SGDLS, CDR2 YYNGEE. V shed 3 bases and J shed 4 bases, with 8 bases lying between them. The CDR3 is 14 residues long.

This clonotype was recorded a few times. The rearrangement uses TRBV20-1 and TRBJ1-2; D perhaps matches TRBD1 (6 bases). The V gene's germline CDR1 is DFQATT and CDR2 SNEGSKA (reference sequence). CDR3 size: 13 residues. CDR3 protein: CSLEPGVNYGYTF. The CDR3 DNA reads as TGCAGCTTGGAGCCAGGGGTGAACTATGGCTACACCTTC.

This clonotype was counted between two and nine times. The chain uses TRBV13 and TRBJ1-1; 8 nucleotides line up with TRBD1. The germline gives CDR1 PRHDT, CDR2 FYEKMQ (reference sequence). V dropped 5 bases and J dropped 5; count of bases not matched to a gene: 7. This CDR3 comprises 14 residues. The CDR3 loop is CASSQDRERTEAFF. In nucleotides, the CDR3 is TGTGCCAGCAGCCAGGACAGGGAAAGGACTGAAGCTTTCTTT.

This clonotype came up many times. The V and J genes are TRBV24-1 and TRBJ1-2, with a weak D call TRBD1 (5 bases). The V gene's germline CDR1 is KGHDR and CDR2 SFDVKD. Trimming left V 3 bases short and J 6 bases short, with 10 bases between. The length of the CDR3 is 13 residues. CDR3 protein: CATSDPGSNGYTF. CDR3 DNA: TGTGCCACCAGTGATCCAGGGAGTAATGGCTACACCTTC.

Only a few counts were recorded for this clonotype. V usage is TRBV6-1 and J usage is TRBJ2-5; D is unclear. The V and J ends lost 7 bases and 4 bases respectively, with 10 bases between them. The germline gives CDR1 MNHNS, CDR2 SASEGT. This CDR3 contains 12 residues. The CDR3 loop is CASTSTSETQYF. The CDR3 bases are TGTGCCAGCACTTCGACTTCAGAGACCCAGTACTTC.

In its sample, this clonotype was seen once. This chain links TRBV7-3 with TRBJ1-2, with D maybe TRBD1 (6 bases). Germline assignment: CDR1 SGHTA and CDR2 FQGTGA. The CDR3 extends over 16 amino acids. V dropped 3 bases and J dropped 8 bases, with 22 bases sitting between them. This CDR3 reads CASSLGGRGTSSGYTF. CDR3 in DNA: TGTGCCAGCAGCTTGGGTGGCAGGGGTACTTCGTCCGGCTACACCTTC.

This clonotype has more than one count but fewer than ten. The rearrangement links TRBV6-6 to TRBJ2-7; no reliable D call. CDR3 length: 13 residues. CDR1 is MNHNY, CDR2 SVGAGI, per germline (reference sequence). Trimming left V 2 bases short and J 9 bases short, with 14 bases between. This CDR3 is CASSYVWSSGQYF. The DNA of the CDR3 is TGTGCCAGCAGTTACGTATGGAGCTCAGGGCAGTACTTC.

This clonotype was seen many times. This sequence joins TRBV7-9 and TRBJ2-5, with 9 bases matching TRBD1. V lost 4 bases, J lost 4 bases, and 4 bases stayed unmatched. The CDR3 is made up of 14 amino acids. The germline V gene has CDR1 SEHNR and CDR2 FQNEAQ (reference sequence). The CDR3 DNA is TGTGCCAGCAGCTCCGGGACAGGGATAGAGACCCAGTACTTC. Amino acid sequence: CASSSGTGIETQYF. Looking up the rest from reference TRBV7-9 and TRBJ2-5 gives the full variable domain: DTGVSQNPRHKITKRGQNVTFRCDPISEHNRLYWYRQTLGQGPEFLTYFQNEAQLEKSRLLSDRFSAERPKGSFSTLEIQRTEQGDSAMYLCASSSGTGIETQYFGPGTRLLVL.

As to this clonotype: A read error may account for a junction end that differs from germline. The chain recombines TRBV7-6 with TRBJ1-2; D unclear. CDR1 and CDR2 (germline): SGHVS, FNYEAQ. The CDR3 contains 12 residues. CDR3 amino acids: CASSLAGYGCTF. In DNA form, the CDR3 reads TGTGCCAGCAGTTTAGCGGGCTATGGCTGCACCTTC.

The V call is TRBV10-2, the J call TRBJ2-6, with 7 nucleotides matching TRBD1. The V gene's germline CDR1 is WSHSY and CDR2 SAAADI. V lost 3 bases, J lost 2 bases, and 1 base stayed unmatched. CDR3 length equals 15 residues. This CDR3 is CASSDTGAGANVLTF. Written as DNA, the CDR3 is TGCGCCAGCAGTGACACAGGGGCTGGGGCCAACGTCCTGACTTTC.

This clonotype was observed a few times. The chain has TRBV2 and TRBJ2-7; TRBD2 agrees at 7 bases. The J segment lost 7 bases and the V segment lost 6 bases, leaving 18 bases of the junction unmatched. The CDR3 loop spans 16 amino acids. From germline, CDR1 is SNHLY and CDR2 FYNNEI. DNA for the CDR3: TGTGCCAGCAGGGGCTATACTAGCGCCAAATTAGGGGAGCAGTACTTC. Translated, it gives CASRGYTSAKLGEQYF.

This clonotype has just a few counts. The rearrangement uses TRBV24-1 and TRBJ2-5; 8 bases are a match to TRBD2. The trim removed 1 base at V and 2 bases at J, leaving 8 bases unmatched. The germline V gene has CDR1 KGHDR and CDR2 SFDVKD. There are 17 residues in the CDR3. In nucleotides, the CDR3 is TGTGCCACCAGTGATTTAAAGGGCCGGGGGGGGCAAGAGACCCAGTACTTC. Its translation: CATSDLKGRGGQETQYF.

This chain uses TRBV7-9 with TRBJ2-7; D is tentatively TRBD1 or TRBD2 (5 bases each). This CDR3 spans 15 amino acids. Trimming removed 2 bases from V and 2 bases from J, with 13 bases in between. Germline V gives CDR1 SEHNR, CDR2 FQNEAQ (reference sequence). CDR3 coding DNA: TGTGCCAGCAGCTTAATAGCCGGGGACCCCTACGAGCAGTACTTC. The encoded protein is CASSLIAGDPYEQYF.

This chain connects TRBV25-1 to TRBJ2-2; 8 bases align to TRBD1. Trimming removed 5 bases from V and 6 bases from J; junction bases left unmatched: 11. Germline lookup yields CDR1 MGHDK and CDR2 SYGVNS. The CDR3 is made up of 16 amino acids. The CDR3 reads CASSYSSGGLSGELFF. CDR3 nucleotide sequence: TGTGCCAGCAGTTACTCGTCAGGGGGCTTATCCGGGGAGCTGTTTTTT.

The genes are TRBV7-9 and TRBJ1-2; TRBD1 is a possible D gene (5 bases). Trimming removed 6 bases from V and 3 bases from J, with 17 bases in between. This CDR3 spans 15 amino acids. CDR1 and CDR2 (germline): SEHNR, FQNEAQ (reference sequence). This CDR3 reads CASSSPRQGDYGYTF. The CDR3 nucleotides are TGTGCCAGCAGTTCCCCCCGGCAGGGCGACTATGGCTACACCTTC.

This clonotype was seen many times. This sequence joins TRBV7-2 and TRBJ2-7; 12 nucleotides align to TRBD2. Germline V CDR1 and CDR2: SGHTA, FQGNSA. The CDR3 length is 15 residues. V was pared by 5 bases and J by 0 bases, with 2 bases of the junction left unmatched. In DNA, the CDR3 is TGTGCCAGCAGCCCGACTAGCGGGAGCTCCTACGAGCAGTACTTC. Its translation: CASSPTSGSSYEQYF.

This clonotype turned up a few times. The chain couples TRBV4-2 to TRBJ1-2, with 7 positions matching TRBD1. Looked up from germline, CDR1 is LGHNA and CDR2 is YNFKEQ. V was pared by 1 base and J by 6 bases, with 8 bases of the junction left unmatched. This CDR3 has 15 amino acids. The CDR3 DNA reads as TGTGCCAGCAGCCAAGCTCCGGGACAGATCGATGGCTACACCTTC. Protein product: CASSQAPGQIDGYTF.

This clonotype was detected ten times or more. The genes are TRBV7-6 and TRBJ1-2; D unclear. The V end was cut by 1 base, the J end by 8 bases, with 11 bases between. Germline V gives CDR1 SGHVS, CDR2 FNYEAQ. CDR3 length equals 13 residues. CDR3 sequence (DNA): TGTGCCAGCAGCTTAGGAAGCGGAAGGGGCTACACCTTC. Amino acids: CASSLGSGRGYTF.

Turning to this clonotype: A clone one base away is much larger, so this may be a read error. The chain has TRBV12-3 or TRBV12-4 and TRBJ1-2, with a weak D call TRBD1 (6 bases). The CDR3 length is 12 residues. Here the CDR3 DNA reads TGTGCCAGCAGTTTGAGGGGGTATGGCTGCACCTTC. This codes for CASSLRGYGCTF.

This clonotype was seen only a few times. V and J are TRBV20-1 and TRBJ2-5; either TRBD1 or TRBD2 may supply D (6 bases each). The CDR3 totals 14 residues. V lost 0 bases to trimming and J lost 5 bases, with 13 bases between them. Germline CDR1 reads DFQATT; CDR2 reads SNEGSKA (reference sequence). In DNA form, the CDR3 reads TGCAGTGCTAGAGAATGGGGGGCGGTCGAGACCCAGTACTTC. It yields the protein CSAREWGAVETQYF.

V gene TRBV29-1 combines with J gene TRBJ1-1; TRBD1 matches at 11 bases. Germline assignment: CDR1 SQVTM and CDR2 ANQGSEA. CDR3 length: 12 residues. The chain's CDR3 is CSVGTGGTEAFF. CDR3 sequence (DNA): TGCAGTGTGGGGACAGGGGGGACTGAAGCTTTCTTT.

This clonotype showed up many times. The V call is TRBV25-1, the J call TRBJ2-5, with unresolved D. V dropped 6 bases and J dropped 3 bases, with 14 bases sitting between them. The germline CDR1 and CDR2 sequences are MGHDK and SYGVNS. This CDR3 has 14 residues. CDR3 in DNA: TGTGCCAGCAGCGCTACCGGGCTAGAAGAGACCCAGTACTTC. Translating gives CASSATGLEETQYF.

This chain links TRBV24-1 with TRBJ1-5; TRBD1 aligns across 10 bases. CDR1 is KGHDR, CDR2 SFDVKD, per germline. The CDR3 runs to 15 residues. Trimming cost V 11 bases and J 5 bases; bases outside gene matches: 11. As DNA, the CDR3 is TGTGCCAGTAGTGTCTTTGGGACAGGGGATCAGCCCCAGCATTTT. This encodes CASSVFGTGDQPQHF.

This sequence joins TRBV24-1 and TRBJ1-5, with TRBD1 as a possible D gene (6 bases). Deletions cut 11 bases from V and 4 bases from J, with 20 bases between. There are 15 residues in the CDR3. Germline V gene data show CDR1 as KGHDR and CDR2 as SFDVKD. Here the CDR3 reads CASQNRGGQNQPQHF. As DNA, the CDR3 is TGTGCCAGCCAAAACCGGGGCGGACAGAATCAGCCCCAGCATTTT.

This clonotype has just one count. The chain uses TRBV15 and TRBJ2-2, with TRBD1 matching 9 bases. Trimming at V came to 9 bases and at J to 1 base, leaving 3 bases not matched to a gene. The CDR3 spans 14 residues. CDR1 and CDR2 from the germline V gene are LNHNV and YYDKDF (reference sequence). The CDR3 DNA is TGTGCCACGAGGGACAGGGAGAACACCGGGGAGCTGTTTTTT. This encodes CATRDRENTGELFF.